This T cell receptor (beta chain) came from a study of T cell repertoires in cytomegalovirus infection. MiXCR was run by TCRdb on the reads, yielding one entry per CDR3 protein. The sample records tens of thousands of distinct CDR3 sequences, 20% being singletons. Germline-derived CDR1 and CDR2 are SGDLS and YYNGEE. The CDR3 covers 12 residues. V lost 0 bases, J lost 8 bases, and 8 bases lay in between. By proportion, this clonotype is medium-sized. As yet, its antigen is unknown. The sequencing input was PBMCs, sequenced either directly or after in vitro stimulation (not recorded which). This sequence joins TRBV9 and TRBJ1-1; perhaps TRBD1 as D (5 bases). The TCR comes from a human donor in good health (CMV status not recorded). Some clones in this sample may be carry-over from other donors' samples. The CDR3 sequence is CASSVEDIEAFF. In DNA form, the CDR3 reads TGTGCCAGCAGCGTAGAGGACATAGAAGCTTTCTTT.